This TCR beta chain derives from a study of response to subunit inactivated influenza vaccine. The V end lost 4 bases, the J end lost 3 bases, and 13 bases lay between the germline ends. The CDR3 is 14 residues long. Per germline, CDR1 MGHRA and CDR2 YSYEKL. One entry per CDR3 protein results from TCRdb running MiXCR on the RT-PCR reads. The sample comprises about 570,000 distinct CDR3 sequences, roughly 10% of which are singletons, and roughly 9.6% rests with the top ten. These data are also associated with another study on T cells expressing NK-cell markers. Turning to that study: TCR beta cDNA was made by 5'RACE template switching with UMIs. According to the study, TCR beta repertoires originated from sorted CD3+CD56+NKG2C+, CD3+CD56+NKG2C- and CD3+CD56-NKG2C+ T cells. HCMV seropositivity characterized most of the eight sequenced donors, and seronegativity one. In roughly 6 donors, dominant CD3+CD56+NKG2C+ clones formed 1.0-7.0% of CD8+ cells. Four of the donors also had these clonotypes leading their CD3+CD56-NKG2C+ fraction.

This clonotype was sampled from a man between 50 and 59 years old who received an inactivated influenza vaccine. This sequence joins TRBV4-1 and TRBJ2-7; D not certain. The sample consisted of PBMCs from blood, taken on the day of vaccination. CDR3 nucleotide sequence: TGCGCCAGCAGCCTTAAGACCCCCCACTACGAGCAGTACTTC. It specifies CASSLKTPHYEQYF.